Listed here are 20 T cell receptor beta chains from one sample, sequenced in a study of cytomegalovirus exposure and HLA in healthy donors. The PCR made use of 60 Vbeta and 13 Jbeta primers. Only in-frame clones appear in the TCRdb table, and some are missing; sequencing was by immunoSEQ multiplex PCR. This table holds about 120,000 clones, 15% found once. What was sequenced was PBMCs. The receptors originated from a woman under 30 in good health and CMV-seronegative.

CDR3 residues: CASRMGQGAGEQFF. CDR3 in DNA: TGTGCCAGTAGAATGGGACAGGGGGCGGGTGAGCAGTTCTTC. The chain joins TRBV19 to TRBJ2-1, with 12 bases lining up with TRBD1. The germline V gene has CDR1 LNHDA and CDR2 SQIVND (reference sequence). J was trimmed by 9 bases and V by 6 bases; bases with no gene match: 6. This CDR3 contains 14 residues.

This clone was observed a few times. The rearrangement joins TRBV2 to TRBJ2-5, with 9 nucleotides matching TRBD1. The CDR3 spans 17 residues. Germline V gene sequence: CDR1 SNHLY, CDR2 FYNNEI. Trimming took 6 bases from V and 4 from J; bases not matched to a gene: 15. The chain's CDR3 is CASSGDRATRGGETQYF. The DNA of the CDR3 is TGTGCCAGCAGCGGGGACAGGGCAACGAGGGGTGGAGAGACCCAGTACTTC.

This clone came up a few times. This chain joins TRBV2 and TRBJ2-3; 9 positions agree with TRBD2. In germline, CDR1 is SNHLY, CDR2 FYNNEI. J gave up 3 bases and V 4 bases, and 5 bases lay outside the gene matches. CDR3 size: 15 residues. This CDR3 reads CASSGGTSWTDTQYF. CDR3 coding DNA: TGTGCCAGCAGTGGCGGGACTAGCTGGACAGATACGCAGTATTTT.

This clone showed up just a few times. This sequence joins TRBV9 and TRBJ2-7, with D tentatively TRBD2 (5 bases). V lost 4 bases to trimming and J lost 5 bases, with 22 bases between them. The CDR3 totals 16 residues. The germline CDR1 and CDR2 sequences are SGDLS and YYNGEE. This chain's CDR3 is CASSSFSGSGKDEQYF. Here the CDR3 DNA reads TGTGCCAGCAGCTCGTTTTCAGGATCCGGGAAGGACGAGCAGTACTTC.

V and J are TRBV13 and TRBJ1-1; no definite D call. The V gene lost 0 bases and the J gene lost 0 bases, with 11 bases spanning the gap. CDR1 is PRHDT, CDR2 FYEKMQ, per germline (reference sequence). CDR3 length equals 16 residues. For the CDR3, the DNA is TGTGCCAGCAGCTTAGGCCTCGGGGAGGTGAACACTGAAGCTTTCTTT. Protein: CASSLGLGEVNTEAFF.

This chain uses TRBV9 with TRBJ2-2; D perhaps matches TRBD1 (5 bases). Germline CDR1 is SGDLS and CDR2 is YYNGEE. Deletions cut 4 bases from V and 4 bases from J, with 20 bases between. CDR3 length: 17 amino acids. CDR3 bases: TGTGCCAGCAGCACCCCCCTGAGGCAGGGTAGCACCGGGGAGCTGTTTTTT. Protein product: CASSTPLRQGSTGELFF. Looking up the rest from reference TRBV9 and TRBJ2-2 gives the full variable domain: DSGVTQTPKHLITATGQRVTLRCSPRSGDLSVYWYQQSLDQGLQFLIQYYNGEERAKGNILERFSAQQFPDLHSELNLSSLELGDSALYFCASSTPLRQGSTGELFFGEGSRLTVL.

J is TRBJ1-5 and V is TRBV19; unclear D gene. The CDR3 contains 14 residues. Germline CDR1 is LNHDA and CDR2 is SQIVND (reference sequence). Trimming left V 3 bases short and J 2 bases short, with 8 bases between. CDR3 amino acids: CASSIPQGNQPQHF. In DNA form, the CDR3 reads TGTGCCAGTAGTATTCCGCAGGGCAATCAGCCCCAGCATTTT. The full variable domain, with the rest looked up from reference TRBV19 and TRBJ1-5, is DGGITQSPKYLFRKEGQNVTLSCEQNLNHDAMYWYRQDPGQGLRLIYYSQIVNDFQKGDIAEGYSVSREKKESFPLTVTSAQKNPTAFYLCASSIPQGNQPQHFGDGTRLSIL.

In this sample, this clone turned up a few times. The V gene is TRBV30, the J gene TRBJ1-3, with 9 bases matching TRBD1. The CDR3 contains 16 residues. V lost 4 bases, J lost 1 base, and 8 bases stayed unmatched. CDR1 GTSNPN and CDR2 SVGIG come from the germline V gene (reference sequence). Here the CDR3 DNA reads TGTGCCTGGACCTGGACAGGGGAACCGTCTGGAAACACCATATATTTT. Its translation is CAWTWTGEPSGNTIYF.

This clone was seen more than once but under ten times. The V gene is TRBV6-5, the J gene TRBJ2-5, with D tentatively TRBD1 (6 bases). Trimming left V 5 bases short and J 5 bases short, with 12 bases between. The CDR3 spans 13 residues. Germline assignment: CDR1 MNHEY and CDR2 SVGAGI. CDR3 amino acids: CASSPNREETQYF. CDR3 nucleotides: TGTGCCAGCAGTCCAAACAGGGAGGAGACCCAGTACTTC.

The V gene is TRBV10-3, the J gene TRBJ1-3; 9 bases agree with TRBD1. CDR1 is ENHRY and CDR2 is SYGVKD in the germline V gene. The V gene end was trimmed by 10 bases and the J gene end by 6 bases; junction bases not matched to a gene: 10. This CDR3 has 14 amino acids. The CDR3 DNA reads TGTGCCACAAGCTGGGACAGGGAGACAAACACCATATATTTT. It yields the protein CATSWDRETNTIYF.

In this sample, this clone turned up a few times. This rearrangement joins TRBV2 to TRBJ1-6; D unresolved. This CDR3 is 16 amino acids long. The ends were cut back, 3 bases at V and 8 bases at J, with 17 bases in the middle. Germline CDR1 and CDR2: SNHLY and FYNNEI. The CDR3 sequence: CASSEGSRLGDSPLHF. The CDR3, as DNA: TGTGCCAGCAGTGAGGGCAGTCGGTTGGGTGATTCACCCCTCCACTTT.

Only a few counts were recorded for this clone. V gene TRBV4-2 combines with J gene TRBJ2-7; 11 bases are a match to TRBD1. This CDR3 region has 14 residues. Germline V CDR1 and CDR2: LGHNA, YNFKEQ. Trimming at V came to 4 bases and at J to 4 bases, leaving 3 bases not matched to a gene. CDR3 nucleotides: TGTGCCAGCAGCCCCGGACAGGGGGCTTACGAGCAGTACTTC. Translating gives CASSPGQGAYEQYF.

This clone was counted only a few times. V and J are TRBV6-5 and TRBJ2-7; 12 bases are a match to TRBD1. Germline CDR1 reads MNHEY; CDR2 reads SVGAGI. Trimming cost V 6 bases and J 5 bases; bases outside gene matches: 8. CDR3 length: 15 residues. CDR3 sequence: CASRLYGTGGDEQYF. The CDR3 DNA reads TGTGCCAGCAGATTATATGGGACAGGGGGCGACGAGCAGTACTTC.

This clone has a handful of counts. This sequence joins TRBV6-6 and TRBJ1-1; 9 bases agree with TRBD1. The CDR3 contains 16 residues. Trimming cost V 6 bases and J 1 base; bases outside gene matches: 9. Germline-derived CDR1 and CDR2 are MNHNY and SVGAGI (reference sequence). In DNA form, the CDR3 reads TGTGCCAGCAGACGGGGACAGGGAGGAGGGAACACTGAAGCTTTCTTT. Amino acids: CASRRGQGGGNTEAFF.

This sequence joins TRBV27 and TRBJ2-7; D remains ambiguous. Deletions cut 3 bases from V and 2 bases from J, with 2 bases between. Germline values: CDR1 MNHEY, CDR2 SMNVEV (reference sequence). The CDR3 length is 11 residues. The CDR3 DNA reads as TGTGCCAGCAGTTTCACCTACGAGCAGTACTTC. It yields the protein CASSFTYEQYF.

This clone was detected only a few times. CDR3 DNA: TGTGCCAGCAGCGTCCTAGGTGGAAACACCATATATTTT. Protein: CASSVLGGNTIYF. The J gene is TRBJ1-3, the V gene TRBV9; D unclear. Germline assignment: CDR1 SGDLS and CDR2 YYNGEE. The CDR3 sequence is 13 residues long. Trimming took 2 bases from V and 3 from J, leaving 6 bases between them.

Only a few counts were recorded for this clone. The chain is built from TRBV19 and TRBJ1-1; D ambiguous. From germline, CDR1 is LNHDA and CDR2 SQIVND (reference sequence). CDR3 length: 12 residues. Trimming took off 4 bases at V and 1 base at J, with 4 bases between the two ends. The CDR3 here is CASSTGNTEAFF. The CDR3 DNA reads as TGTGCCAGTAGTACCGGGAACACTGAAGCTTTCTTT.

The chain has TRBV11-2 and TRBJ1-1; 9 bases agree with TRBD1. V lost 4 bases, J lost 4 bases, and 4 bases stayed unmatched. The germline V gene encodes CDR1 SGHAT and CDR2 FQNNGV. The length of the CDR3 is 14 residues. In nucleotides, the CDR3 is TGTGCCAGCAGCTGGGACAGGGTGGGCACTGAAGCTTTCTTT. This encodes CASSWDRVGTEAFF.

The V and J genes are TRBV21-1 and TRBJ2-7; the table's TRBD1 call for D was not verified on the DNA. TRBV21-1 is a known pseudogene. The CDR3 runs to 15 residues. In DNA, the CDR3 is TGTGCCAGCAGCCCTCGGACAGGGGATACCTACGAGCAGTACTTC. Its translation is CASSPRTGDTYEQYF.

The chain employs TRBV5-4 and TRBJ2-5; 7 bases match TRBD1. V lost 4 bases to trimming and J lost 7 bases; unmatched junction nucleotides: 16. The CDR3 covers 16 residues. CDR1 SGHNT and CDR2 YYREEE come from the germline V gene (reference sequence). CDR3 in DNA: TGTGCCAGCAGCGCCAGGACAGGCACACGGTTGGGGACCCAGTACTTC. This translates into CASSARTGTRLGTQYF.